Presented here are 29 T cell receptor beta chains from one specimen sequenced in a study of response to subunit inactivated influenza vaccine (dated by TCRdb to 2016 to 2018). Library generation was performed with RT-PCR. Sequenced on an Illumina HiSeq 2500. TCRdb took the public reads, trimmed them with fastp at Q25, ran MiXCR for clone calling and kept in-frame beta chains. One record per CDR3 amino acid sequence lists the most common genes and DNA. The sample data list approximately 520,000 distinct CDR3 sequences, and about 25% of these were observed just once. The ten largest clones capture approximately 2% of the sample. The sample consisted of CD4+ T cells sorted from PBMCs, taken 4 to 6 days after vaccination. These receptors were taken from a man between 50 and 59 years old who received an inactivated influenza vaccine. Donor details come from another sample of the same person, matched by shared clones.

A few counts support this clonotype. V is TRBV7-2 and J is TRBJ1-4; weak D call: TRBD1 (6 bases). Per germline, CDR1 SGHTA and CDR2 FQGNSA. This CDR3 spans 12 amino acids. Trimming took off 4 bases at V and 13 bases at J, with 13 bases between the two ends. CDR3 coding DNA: TGTGCCAGCAGCTCCATGGGGGCTCTACTGTTTTTT. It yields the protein CASSSMGALLFF.

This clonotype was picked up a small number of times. In nucleotides, the CDR3 is TGTGCCAGCTCACCTCAGAGGGAGGAGACCCAGTACTTC. Its protein product is CASSPQREETQYF. The rearrangement links TRBV18 to TRBJ2-5, with D maybe TRBD2 (5 bases). Germline loops: CDR1 KGHSH, CDR2 LQKENI. The CDR3 has 13 residues. Trimming left V 3 bases short and J 5 bases short, with 10 bases between.

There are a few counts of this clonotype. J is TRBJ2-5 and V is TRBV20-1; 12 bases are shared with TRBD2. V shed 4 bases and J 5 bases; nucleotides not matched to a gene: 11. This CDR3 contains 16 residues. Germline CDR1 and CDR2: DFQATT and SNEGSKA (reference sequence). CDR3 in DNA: TGCAGTGCTACCCCTACTAGCGGGAGGAGGTCGGAGACCCAGTACTTC. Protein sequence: CSATPTSGRRSETQYF.

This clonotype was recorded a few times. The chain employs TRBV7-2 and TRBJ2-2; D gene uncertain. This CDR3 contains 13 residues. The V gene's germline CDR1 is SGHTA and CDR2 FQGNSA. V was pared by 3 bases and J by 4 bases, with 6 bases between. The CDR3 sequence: CASSFYSTGELFF. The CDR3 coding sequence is TGTGCCAGCAGCTTTTACTCCACCGGGGAGCTGTTTTTT.

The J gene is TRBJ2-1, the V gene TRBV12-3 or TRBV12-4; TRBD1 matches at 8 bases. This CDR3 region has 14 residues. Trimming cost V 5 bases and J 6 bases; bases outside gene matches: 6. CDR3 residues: CASSHRGSGNEQFF. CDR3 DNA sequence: TGTGCCAGCAGTCACAGGGGGTCCGGCAATGAGCAGTTCTTC.

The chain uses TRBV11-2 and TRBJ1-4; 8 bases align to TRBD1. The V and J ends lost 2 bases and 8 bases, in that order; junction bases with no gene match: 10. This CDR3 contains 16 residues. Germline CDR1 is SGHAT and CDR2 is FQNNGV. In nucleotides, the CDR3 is TGTGCCAGCAGCTTACAAGGGACAGGTCTGGGAGAAAAACTGTTTTTT. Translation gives CASSLQGTGLGEKLFF.

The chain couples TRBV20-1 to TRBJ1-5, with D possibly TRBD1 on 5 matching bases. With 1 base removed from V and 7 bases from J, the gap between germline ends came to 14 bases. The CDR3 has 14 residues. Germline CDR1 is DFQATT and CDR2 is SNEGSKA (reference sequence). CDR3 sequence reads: CSARGLGGVQPQHF. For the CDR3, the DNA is TGCAGTGCTAGAGGCCTCGGGGGGGTCCAGCCCCAGCATTTT.

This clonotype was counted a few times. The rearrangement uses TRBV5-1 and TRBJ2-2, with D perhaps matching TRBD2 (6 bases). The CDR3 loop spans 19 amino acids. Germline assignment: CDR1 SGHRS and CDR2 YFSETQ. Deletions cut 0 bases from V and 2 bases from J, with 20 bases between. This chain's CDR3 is CASSLERVGLSYNTGELFF. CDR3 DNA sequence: TGCGCCAGCAGCTTGGAGCGGGTTGGCTTGTCTTATAACACCGGGGAGCTGTTTTTT. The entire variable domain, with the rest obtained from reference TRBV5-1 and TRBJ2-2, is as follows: KAGVTQTPRYLIKTRGQQVTLSCSPISGHRSVSWYQQTPGQGLQFLFEYFSETQRNKGNFPGRFSGRQFSNSRSEMNVSTLELGDSALYLCASSLERVGLSYNTGELFFGEGSRLTVL.

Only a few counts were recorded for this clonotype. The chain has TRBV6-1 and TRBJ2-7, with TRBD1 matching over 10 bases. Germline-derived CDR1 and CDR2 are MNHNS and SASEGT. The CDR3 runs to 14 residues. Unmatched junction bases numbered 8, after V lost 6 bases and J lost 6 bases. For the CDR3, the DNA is TGTGCCAGCAGACGCGCCGGGACAGGGGTCGAGCAGTACTTC. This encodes CASRRAGTGVEQYF.

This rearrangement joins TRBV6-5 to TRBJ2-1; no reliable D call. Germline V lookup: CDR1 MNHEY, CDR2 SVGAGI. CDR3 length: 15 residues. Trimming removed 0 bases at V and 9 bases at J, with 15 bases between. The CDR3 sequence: CASSYSLTPSREQFF. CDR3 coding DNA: TGTGCCAGCAGTTACTCGTTGACACCATCCCGTGAGCAGTTCTTC.

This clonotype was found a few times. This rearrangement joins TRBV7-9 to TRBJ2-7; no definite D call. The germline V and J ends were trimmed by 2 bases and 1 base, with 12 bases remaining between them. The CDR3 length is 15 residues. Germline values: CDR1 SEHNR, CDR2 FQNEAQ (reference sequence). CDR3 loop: CASSLNEVDSYEQYF. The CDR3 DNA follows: TGTGCCAGCAGCTTAAACGAGGTGGATTCCTACGAGCAGTACTTC.

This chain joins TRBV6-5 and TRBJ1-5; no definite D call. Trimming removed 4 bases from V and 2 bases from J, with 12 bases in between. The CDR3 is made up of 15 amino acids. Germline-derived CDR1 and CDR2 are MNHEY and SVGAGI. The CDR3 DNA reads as TGTGCCAGCAGTTCCCGAAGTACGGGCAATCAGCCCCAGCATTTT. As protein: CASSSRSTGNQPQHF.

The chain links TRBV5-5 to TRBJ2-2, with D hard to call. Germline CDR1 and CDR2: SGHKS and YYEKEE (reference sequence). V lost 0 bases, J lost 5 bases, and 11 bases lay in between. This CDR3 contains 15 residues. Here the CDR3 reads CASSLAWGWTGELFF. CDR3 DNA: TGTGCCAGCAGCTTGGCCTGGGGTTGGACCGGGGAGCTGTTTTTT.

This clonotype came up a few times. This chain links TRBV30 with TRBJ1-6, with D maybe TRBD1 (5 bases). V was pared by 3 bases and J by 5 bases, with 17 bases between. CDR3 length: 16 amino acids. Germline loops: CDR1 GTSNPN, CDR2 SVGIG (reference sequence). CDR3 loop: CAWSSGRVLNNSPLHF. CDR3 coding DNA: TGTGCCTGGAGCAGCGGCAGGGTCCTCAATAATTCACCCCTCCACTTT.

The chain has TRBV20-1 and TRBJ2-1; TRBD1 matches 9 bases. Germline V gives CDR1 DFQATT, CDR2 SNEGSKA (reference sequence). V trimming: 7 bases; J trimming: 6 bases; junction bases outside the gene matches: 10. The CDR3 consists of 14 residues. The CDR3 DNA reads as TGCAGTGTCGCAAAACAGGGGGCAGGCAATGAGCAGTTCTTC. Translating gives CSVAKQGAGNEQFF.

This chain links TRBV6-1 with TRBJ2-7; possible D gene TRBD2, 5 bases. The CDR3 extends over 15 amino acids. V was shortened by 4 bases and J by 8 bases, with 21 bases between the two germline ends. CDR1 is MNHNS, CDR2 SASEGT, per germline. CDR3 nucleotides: TGTGCCAGCAGTGGTGGCGAGGGTAGCCCGTACAAGCAGTACTTC. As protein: CASSGGEGSPYKQYF.

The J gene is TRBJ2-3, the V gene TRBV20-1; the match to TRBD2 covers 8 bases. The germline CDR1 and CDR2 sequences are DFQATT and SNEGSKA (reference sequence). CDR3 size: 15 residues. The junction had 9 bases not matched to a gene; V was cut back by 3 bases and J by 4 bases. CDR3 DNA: TGCAGTGCTAGCACCGCTAGCGGGCTGGCAGATACGCAGTATTTT. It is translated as CSASTASGLADTQYF.

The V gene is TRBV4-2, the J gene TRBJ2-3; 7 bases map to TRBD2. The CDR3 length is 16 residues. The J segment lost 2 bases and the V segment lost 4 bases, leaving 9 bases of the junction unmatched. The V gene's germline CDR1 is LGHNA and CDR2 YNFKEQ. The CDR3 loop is CASSPQSGDFTDTQYF. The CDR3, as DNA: TGTGCCAGCAGCCCGCAGAGCGGGGACTTCACAGATACGCAGTATTTT.

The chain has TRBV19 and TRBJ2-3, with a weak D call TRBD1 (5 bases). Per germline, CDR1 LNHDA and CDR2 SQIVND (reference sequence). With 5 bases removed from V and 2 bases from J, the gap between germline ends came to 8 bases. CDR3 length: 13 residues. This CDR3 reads CASSDRNTDTQYF. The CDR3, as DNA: TGTGCCAGTAGTGACAGAAACACAGATACGCAGTATTTT.

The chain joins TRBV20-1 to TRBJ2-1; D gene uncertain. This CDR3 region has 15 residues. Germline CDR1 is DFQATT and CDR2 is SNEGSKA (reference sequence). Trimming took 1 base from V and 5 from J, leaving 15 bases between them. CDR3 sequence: CSARVASAFNNEQFF. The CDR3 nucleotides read TGCAGTGCTAGAGTGGCTTCCGCCTTTAACAATGAGCAGTTCTTC.

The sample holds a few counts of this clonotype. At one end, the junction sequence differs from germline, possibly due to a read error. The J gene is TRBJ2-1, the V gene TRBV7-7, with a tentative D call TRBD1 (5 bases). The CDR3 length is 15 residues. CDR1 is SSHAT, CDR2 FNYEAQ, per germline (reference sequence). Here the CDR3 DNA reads TGTGCTAGCAGCTTAAATCTCCATAGGGGCAATGAGCAGTTCTTC. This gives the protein CASSLNLHRGNEQFF.

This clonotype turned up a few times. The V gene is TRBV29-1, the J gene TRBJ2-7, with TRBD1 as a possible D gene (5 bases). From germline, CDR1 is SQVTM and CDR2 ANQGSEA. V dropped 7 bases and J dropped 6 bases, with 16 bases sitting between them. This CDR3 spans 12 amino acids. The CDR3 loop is CSAKIGDREQYF. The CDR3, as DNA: TGCAGCGCGAAGATAGGGGATCGCGAGCAGTACTTC.

DNA of the CDR3: TGTGCCAGCAGCATAGAGACAGGGAGGAATGAAAAACTGTTTTTT. This codes for CASSIETGRNEKLFF. The rearrangement uses TRBV7-2 and TRBJ1-4, with 7 bases aligning to TRBD1. The ends lost 5 bases at V and 5 bases at J; junction bases unmatched: 8. The CDR3 is 15 residues long. Germline V CDR1 and CDR2: SGHTA, FQGNSA.

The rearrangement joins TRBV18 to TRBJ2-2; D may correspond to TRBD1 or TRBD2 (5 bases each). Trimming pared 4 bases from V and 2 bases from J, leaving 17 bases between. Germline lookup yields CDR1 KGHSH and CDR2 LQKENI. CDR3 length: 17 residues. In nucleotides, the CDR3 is TGTGCCAGCTCACTTCAACCGGGACGTAGAAACACCGGGGAGCTGTTTTTT. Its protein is CASSLQPGRRNTGELFF.

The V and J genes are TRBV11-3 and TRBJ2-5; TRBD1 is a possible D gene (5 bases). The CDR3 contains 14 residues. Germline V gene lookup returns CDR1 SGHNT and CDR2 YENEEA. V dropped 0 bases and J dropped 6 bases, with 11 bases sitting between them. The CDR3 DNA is TGTGCCAGCAGCTTAGATCCAGGGCGGAAGACCCAGTACTTC. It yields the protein CASSLDPGRKTQYF.

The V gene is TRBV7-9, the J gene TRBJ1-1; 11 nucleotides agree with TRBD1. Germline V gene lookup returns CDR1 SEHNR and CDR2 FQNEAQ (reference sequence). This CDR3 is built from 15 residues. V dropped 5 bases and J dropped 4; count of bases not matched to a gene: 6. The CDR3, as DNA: TGTGCCAGCAGCACCTCCGGGACAGGGGGCACTGAAGCTTTCTTT. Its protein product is CASSTSGTGGTEAFF.

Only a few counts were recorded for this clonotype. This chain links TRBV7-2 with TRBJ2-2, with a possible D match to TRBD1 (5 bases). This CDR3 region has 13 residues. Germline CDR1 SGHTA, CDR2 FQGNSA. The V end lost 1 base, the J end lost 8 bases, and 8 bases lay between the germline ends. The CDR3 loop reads CASSLVAGGELFF. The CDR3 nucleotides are TGTGCCAGCAGCTTAGTGGCAGGGGGGGAGCTGTTTTTT.

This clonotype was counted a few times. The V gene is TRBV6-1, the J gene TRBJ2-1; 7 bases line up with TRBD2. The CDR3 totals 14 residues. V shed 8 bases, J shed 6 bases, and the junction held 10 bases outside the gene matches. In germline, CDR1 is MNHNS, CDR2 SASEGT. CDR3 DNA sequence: TGTGCCAGCCTGGGGACTACTGAGCGCAATGAGCAGTTCTTC. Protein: CASLGTTERNEQFF.

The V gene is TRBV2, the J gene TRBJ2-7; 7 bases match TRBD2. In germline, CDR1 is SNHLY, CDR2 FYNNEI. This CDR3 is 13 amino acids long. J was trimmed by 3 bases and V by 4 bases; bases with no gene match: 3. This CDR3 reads CASSVGEGYEQYF. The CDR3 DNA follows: TGTGCCAGCAGTGTCGGGGAGGGCTACGAGCAGTACTTC. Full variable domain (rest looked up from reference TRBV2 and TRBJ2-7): EPEVTQTPSHQVTQMGQEVILRCVPISNHLYFYWYRQILGQKVEFLVSFYNNEISEKSEIFDDQFSVERPDGSNFTLKIRSTKLEDSAMYFCASSVGEGYEQYFGPGTRLTVT.